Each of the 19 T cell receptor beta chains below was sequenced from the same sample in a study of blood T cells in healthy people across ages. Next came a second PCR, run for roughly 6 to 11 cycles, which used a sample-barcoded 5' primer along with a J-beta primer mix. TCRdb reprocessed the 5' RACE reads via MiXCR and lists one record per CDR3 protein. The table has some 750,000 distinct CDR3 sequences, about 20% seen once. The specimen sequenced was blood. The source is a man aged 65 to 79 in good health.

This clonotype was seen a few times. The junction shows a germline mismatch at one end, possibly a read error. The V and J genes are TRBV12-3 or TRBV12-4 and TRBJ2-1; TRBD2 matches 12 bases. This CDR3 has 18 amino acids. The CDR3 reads CASSLAGGDLLSYNKQFF. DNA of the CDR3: TGTGCCAGCAGTCTAGCGGGGGGGGATCTCCTCTCCTACAATAAGCAGTTCTTC.

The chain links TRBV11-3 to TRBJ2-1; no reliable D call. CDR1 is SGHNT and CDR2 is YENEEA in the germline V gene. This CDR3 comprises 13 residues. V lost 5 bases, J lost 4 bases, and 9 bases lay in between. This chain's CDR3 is CASSGYSYNEQFF. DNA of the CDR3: TGTGCCAGCAGCGGATACTCATACAATGAGCAGTTCTTC.

The CDR3 nucleotides read TGCAGCGTGCCCCAGGGGGCCCACGAGCAGTACTTC. This translates into CSVPQGAHEQYF. The chain uses TRBV29-1 and TRBJ2-7, with 8 bases lining up with TRBD1. The CDR3 runs to 12 residues. V was clipped by 6 bases and J by 5 bases; unmatched bases: 6. In germline, CDR1 is SQVTM, CDR2 ANQGSEA.

CDR3 residues: CASSRGHPKANEQFF. In DNA, the CDR3 is TGTGCCAGCAGCCGGGGACACCCGAAGGCTAATGAGCAGTTCTTC. This sequence joins TRBV12-3 or TRBV12-4 and TRBJ2-7, with D perhaps matching TRBD1 (6 bases). The better agreement between TRBJ2-1 and the DNA end casts doubt on the J call. The CDR3 covers 15 residues.

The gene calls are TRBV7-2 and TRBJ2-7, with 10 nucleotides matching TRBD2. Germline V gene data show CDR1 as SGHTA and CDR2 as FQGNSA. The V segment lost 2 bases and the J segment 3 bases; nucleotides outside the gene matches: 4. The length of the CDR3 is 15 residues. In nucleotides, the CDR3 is TGTGCCAGCAGCTTAACTAGCGGGGCCCTCTACGAGCAGTACGTC. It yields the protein CASSLTSGALYEQYV.

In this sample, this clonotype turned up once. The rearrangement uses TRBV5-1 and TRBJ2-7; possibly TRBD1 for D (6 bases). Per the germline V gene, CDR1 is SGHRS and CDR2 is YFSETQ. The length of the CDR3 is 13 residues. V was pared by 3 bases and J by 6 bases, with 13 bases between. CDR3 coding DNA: TGCGCCAGCAGCTCCAACAGGGAAACCGAGCAGTACTTC. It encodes CASSSNRETEQYF.

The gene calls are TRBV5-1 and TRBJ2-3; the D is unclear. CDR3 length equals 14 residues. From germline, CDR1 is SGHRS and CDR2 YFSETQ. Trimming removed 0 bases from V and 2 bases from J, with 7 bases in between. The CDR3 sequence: CASSLDAVTDTQYF. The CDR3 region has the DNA TGCGCCAGCAGCTTGGATGCGGTCACAGATACGCAGTATTTT.

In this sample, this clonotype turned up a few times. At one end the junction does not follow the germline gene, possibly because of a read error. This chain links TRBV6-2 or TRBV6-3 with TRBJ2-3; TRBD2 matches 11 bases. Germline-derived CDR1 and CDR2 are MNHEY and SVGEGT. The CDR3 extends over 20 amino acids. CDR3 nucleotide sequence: TGTGCCAGCAGTTACCTTTGGCCGGGACTAGCGGCCGCTAGCACGGATACGCAGTATTTT. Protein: CASSYLWPGLAAASTDTQYF.

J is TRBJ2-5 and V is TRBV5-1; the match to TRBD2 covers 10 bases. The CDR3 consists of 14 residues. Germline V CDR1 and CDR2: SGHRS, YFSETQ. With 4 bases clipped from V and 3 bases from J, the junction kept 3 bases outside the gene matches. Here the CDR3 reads CASSRGLAEETQYF. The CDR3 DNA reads TGCGCCAGCAGCCGTGGACTAGCGGAAGAGACCCAGTACTTC.

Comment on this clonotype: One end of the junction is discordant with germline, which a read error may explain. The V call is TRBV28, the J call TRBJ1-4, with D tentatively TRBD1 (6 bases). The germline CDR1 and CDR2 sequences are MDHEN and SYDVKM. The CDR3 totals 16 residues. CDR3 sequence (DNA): TGTGCCGGCAGTTCCCTCGAACAGGGATGGAATGAAAAACTGTTTTTT. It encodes CAGSSLEQGWNEKLFF. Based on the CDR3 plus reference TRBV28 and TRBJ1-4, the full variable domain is DVKVTQSSRYLVKRTGEKVFLECVQDMDHENMFWYRQDPGLGLRLIYFSYDVKMKEKGDIPEGYSVSREKKERFSLILESASTNQTSMYLCAGSSLEQGWNEKLFFGSGTQLSVL.

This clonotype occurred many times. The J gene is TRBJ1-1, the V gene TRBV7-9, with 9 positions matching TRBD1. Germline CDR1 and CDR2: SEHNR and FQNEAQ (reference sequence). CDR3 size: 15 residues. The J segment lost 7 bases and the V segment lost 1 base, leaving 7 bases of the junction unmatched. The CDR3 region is CASSLVRTGENEAFF. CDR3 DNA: TGTGCCAGCAGCTTAGTAAGGACAGGGGAAAATGAAGCTTTCTTT.

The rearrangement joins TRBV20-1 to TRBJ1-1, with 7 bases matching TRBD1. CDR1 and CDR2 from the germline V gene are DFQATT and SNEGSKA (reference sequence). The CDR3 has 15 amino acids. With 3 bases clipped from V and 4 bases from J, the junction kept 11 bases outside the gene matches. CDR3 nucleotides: TGCAGTGCTAGGGGTAGAGGGGGCCGGGGCACTGAAGCTTTCTTT. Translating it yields CSARGRGGRGTEAFF.

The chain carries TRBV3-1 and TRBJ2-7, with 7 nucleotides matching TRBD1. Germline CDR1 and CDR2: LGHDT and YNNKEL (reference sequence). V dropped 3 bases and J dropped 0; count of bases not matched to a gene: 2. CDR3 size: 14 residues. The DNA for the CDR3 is TGTGCCAGCAGCCAGGGACAGAGCTCCTACGAGCAGTACGTC. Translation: CASSQGQSSYEQYV.

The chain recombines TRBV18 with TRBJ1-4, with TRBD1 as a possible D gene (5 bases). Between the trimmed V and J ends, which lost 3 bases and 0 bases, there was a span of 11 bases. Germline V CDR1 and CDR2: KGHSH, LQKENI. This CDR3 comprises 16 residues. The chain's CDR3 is CASSPPEGATNEKLFF. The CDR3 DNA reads TGTGCCAGCTCACCTCCGGAAGGGGCAACTAATGAAAAACTGTTTTTT.

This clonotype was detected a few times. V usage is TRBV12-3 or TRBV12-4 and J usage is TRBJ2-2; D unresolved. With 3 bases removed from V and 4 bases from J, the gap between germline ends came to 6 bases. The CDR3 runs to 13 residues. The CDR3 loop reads CASSFDFTGELFF. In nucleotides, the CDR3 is TGTGCCAGCAGTTTCGACTTCACCGGGGAGCTGTTTTTT.

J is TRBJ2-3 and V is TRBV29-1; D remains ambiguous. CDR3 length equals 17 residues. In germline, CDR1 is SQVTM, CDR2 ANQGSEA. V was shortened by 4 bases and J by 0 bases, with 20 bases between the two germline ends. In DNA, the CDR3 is TGCAGCGTTGGCCATTTAGACGGCTGGGCTAGCACAGATACGCAGTATTTT. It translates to CSVGHLDGWASTDTQYF.

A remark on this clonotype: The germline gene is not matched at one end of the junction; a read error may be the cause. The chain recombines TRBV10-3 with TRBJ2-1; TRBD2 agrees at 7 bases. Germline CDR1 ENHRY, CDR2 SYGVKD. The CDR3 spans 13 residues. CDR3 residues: CAIGERGYNEQFF. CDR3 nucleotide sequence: TGTGCCATCGGTGAGCGGGGTTACAATGAGCAGTTCTTC.

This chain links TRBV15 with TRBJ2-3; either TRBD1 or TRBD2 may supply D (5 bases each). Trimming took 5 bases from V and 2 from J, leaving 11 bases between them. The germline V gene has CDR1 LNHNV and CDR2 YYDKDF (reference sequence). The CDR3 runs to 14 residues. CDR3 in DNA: TGTGCCACCAGCGGGGGTCTGAACACAGATACGCAGTATTTT. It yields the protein CATSGGLNTDTQYF.

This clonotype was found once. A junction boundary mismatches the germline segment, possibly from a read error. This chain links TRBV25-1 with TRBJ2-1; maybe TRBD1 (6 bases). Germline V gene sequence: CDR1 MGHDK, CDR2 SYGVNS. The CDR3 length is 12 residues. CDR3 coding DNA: TGTGCCAGCAGTGGGGACAACAATGAGCAGTTCTTT. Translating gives CASSGDNNEQFF.